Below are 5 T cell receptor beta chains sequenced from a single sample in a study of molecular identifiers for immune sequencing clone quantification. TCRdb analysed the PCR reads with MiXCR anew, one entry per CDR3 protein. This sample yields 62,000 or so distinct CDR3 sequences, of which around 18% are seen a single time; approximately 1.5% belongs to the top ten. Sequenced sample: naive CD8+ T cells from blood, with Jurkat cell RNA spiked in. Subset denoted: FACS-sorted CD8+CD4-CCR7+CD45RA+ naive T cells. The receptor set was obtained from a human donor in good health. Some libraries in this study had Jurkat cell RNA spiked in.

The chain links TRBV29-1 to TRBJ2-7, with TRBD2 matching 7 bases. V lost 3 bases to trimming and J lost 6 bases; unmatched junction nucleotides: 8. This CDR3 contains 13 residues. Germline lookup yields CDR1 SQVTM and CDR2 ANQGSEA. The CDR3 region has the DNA TGCAGCGTTGATGGCGGGAGTATTCTCGAGCAGTACTTC. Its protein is CSVDGGSILEQYF.

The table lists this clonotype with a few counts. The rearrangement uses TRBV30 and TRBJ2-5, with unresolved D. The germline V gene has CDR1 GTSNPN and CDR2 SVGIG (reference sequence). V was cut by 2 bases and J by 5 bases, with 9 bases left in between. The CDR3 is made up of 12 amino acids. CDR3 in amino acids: CAWSPVLETQYF. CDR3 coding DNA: TGTGCCTGGAGTCCCGTTTTGGAGACCCAGTACTTC.

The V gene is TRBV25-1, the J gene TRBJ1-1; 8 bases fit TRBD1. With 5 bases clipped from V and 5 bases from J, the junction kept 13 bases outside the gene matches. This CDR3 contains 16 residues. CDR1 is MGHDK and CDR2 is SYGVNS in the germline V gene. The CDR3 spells CASSSHFGRGLTEAFF. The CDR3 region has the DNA TGTGCCAGCAGTTCCCATTTTGGCAGGGGGCTTACTGAAGCTTTCTTT.

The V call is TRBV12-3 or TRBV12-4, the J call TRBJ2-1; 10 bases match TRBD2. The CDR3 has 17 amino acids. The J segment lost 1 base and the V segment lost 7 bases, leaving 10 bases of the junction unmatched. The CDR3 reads CASIGLAGAGSYNEQFF. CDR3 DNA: TGTGCCAGCATAGGTCTAGCGGGAGCTGGTTCCTACAATGAGCAGTTCTTC.

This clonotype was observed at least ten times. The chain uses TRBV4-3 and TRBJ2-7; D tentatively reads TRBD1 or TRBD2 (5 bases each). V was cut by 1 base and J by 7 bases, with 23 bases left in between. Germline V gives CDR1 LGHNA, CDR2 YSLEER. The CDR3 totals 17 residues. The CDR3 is CASSQGFLSVSGQEQYF. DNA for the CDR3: TGCGCCAGCAGCCAAGGTTTTTTATCGGTTTCGGGGCAGGAGCAGTACTTC.